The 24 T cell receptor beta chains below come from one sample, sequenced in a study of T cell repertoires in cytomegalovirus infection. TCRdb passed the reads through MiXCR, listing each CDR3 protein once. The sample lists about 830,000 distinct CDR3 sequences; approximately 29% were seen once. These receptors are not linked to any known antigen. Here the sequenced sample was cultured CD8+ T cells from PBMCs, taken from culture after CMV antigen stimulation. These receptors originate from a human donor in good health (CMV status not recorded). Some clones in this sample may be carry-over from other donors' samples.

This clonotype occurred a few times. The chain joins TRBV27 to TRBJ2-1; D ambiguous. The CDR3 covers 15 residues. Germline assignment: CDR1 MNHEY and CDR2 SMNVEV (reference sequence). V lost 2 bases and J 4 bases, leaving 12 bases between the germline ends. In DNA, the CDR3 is TGTGCCAGCAGTTTACAACGCCCGACTTACAATGAGCAGTTCTTC. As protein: CASSLQRPTYNEQFF.

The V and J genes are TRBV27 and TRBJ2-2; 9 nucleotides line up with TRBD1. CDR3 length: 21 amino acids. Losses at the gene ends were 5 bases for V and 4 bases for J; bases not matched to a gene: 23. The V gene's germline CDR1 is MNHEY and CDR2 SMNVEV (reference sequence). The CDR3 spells CASSPRIGQGRYPEGTGELFF. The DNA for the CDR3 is TGTGCCAGCAGTCCACGCATAGGACAGGGGCGCTACCCCGAAGGCACCGGGGAGCTGTTTTTT.

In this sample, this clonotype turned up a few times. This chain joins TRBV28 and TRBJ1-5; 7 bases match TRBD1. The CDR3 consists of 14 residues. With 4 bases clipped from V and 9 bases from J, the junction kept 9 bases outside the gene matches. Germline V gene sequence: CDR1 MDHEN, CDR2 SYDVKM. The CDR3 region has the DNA TGTGCCAGCAGTTCTCCGGACAGGTCGCGGCCCCAGCATTTT. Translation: CASSSPDRSRPQHF.

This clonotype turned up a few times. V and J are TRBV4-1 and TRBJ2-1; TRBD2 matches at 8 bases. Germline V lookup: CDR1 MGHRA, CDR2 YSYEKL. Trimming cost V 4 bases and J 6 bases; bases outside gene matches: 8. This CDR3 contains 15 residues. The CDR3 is CASSPRVAGTNEQFF. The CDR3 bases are TGCGCCAGCAGCCCTCGAGTAGCGGGGACCAATGAGCAGTTCTTC.

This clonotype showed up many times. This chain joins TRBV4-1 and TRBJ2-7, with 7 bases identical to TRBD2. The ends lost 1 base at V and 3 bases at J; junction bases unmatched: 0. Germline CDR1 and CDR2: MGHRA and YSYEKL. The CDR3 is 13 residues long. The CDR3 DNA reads TGCGCCAGCAGCCAAGGGGGGGGCTACGAGCAGTACTTC. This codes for CASSQGGGYEQYF.

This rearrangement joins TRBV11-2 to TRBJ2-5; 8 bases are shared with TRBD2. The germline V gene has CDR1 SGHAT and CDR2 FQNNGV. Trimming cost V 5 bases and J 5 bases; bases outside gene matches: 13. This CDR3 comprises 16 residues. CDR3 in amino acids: CASSIWEAGDGETQYF. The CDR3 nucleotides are TGTGCCAGCAGCATCTGGGAAGCGGGGGATGGGGAGACCCAGTACTTC.

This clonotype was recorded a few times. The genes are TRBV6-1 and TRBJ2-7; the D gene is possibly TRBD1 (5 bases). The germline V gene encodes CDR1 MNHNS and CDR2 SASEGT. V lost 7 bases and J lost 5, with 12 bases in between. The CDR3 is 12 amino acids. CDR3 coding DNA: TGTGCCAGCACTAGGGGCAACAACGAGCAGTACTTC. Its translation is CASTRGNNEQYF.

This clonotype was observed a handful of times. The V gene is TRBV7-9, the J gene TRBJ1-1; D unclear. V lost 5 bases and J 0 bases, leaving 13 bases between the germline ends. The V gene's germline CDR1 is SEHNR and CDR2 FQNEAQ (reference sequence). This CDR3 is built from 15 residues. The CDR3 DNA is TGTGCCAGCAGCCTTAAACAGATCCTGAACACTGAAGCTTTCTTT. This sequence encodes CASSLKQILNTEAFF. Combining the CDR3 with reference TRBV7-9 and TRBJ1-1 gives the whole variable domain DTGVSQNPRHKITKRGQNVTFRCDPISEHNRLYWYRQTLGQGPEFLTYFQNEAQLEKSRLLSDRFSAERPKGSFSTLEIQRTEQGDSAMYLCASSLKQILNTEAFFGQGTRLTVV.

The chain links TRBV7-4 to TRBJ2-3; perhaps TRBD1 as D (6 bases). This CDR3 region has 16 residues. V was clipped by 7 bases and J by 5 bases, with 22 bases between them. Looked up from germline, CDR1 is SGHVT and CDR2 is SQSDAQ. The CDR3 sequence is CASKDFLGQGLDTQYF. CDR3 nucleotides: TGTGCCAGCAAGGACTTTTTAGGCCAGGGGTTAGATACGCAGTATTTT.

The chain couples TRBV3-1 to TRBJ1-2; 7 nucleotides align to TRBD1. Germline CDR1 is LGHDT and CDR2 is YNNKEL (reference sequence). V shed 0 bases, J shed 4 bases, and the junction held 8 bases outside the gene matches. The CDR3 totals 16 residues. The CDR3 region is CASSQDLGGRIYGYTF. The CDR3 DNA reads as TGTGCCAGCAGCCAAGATTTAGGGGGCCGAATCTATGGCTACACCTTC.

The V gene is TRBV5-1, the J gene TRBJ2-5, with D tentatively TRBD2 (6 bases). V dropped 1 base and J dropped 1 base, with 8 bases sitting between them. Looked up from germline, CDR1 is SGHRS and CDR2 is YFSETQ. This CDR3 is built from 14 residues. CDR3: CASSLTLAQETQYF. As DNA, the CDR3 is TGCGCCAGCAGCTTGACACTAGCCCAAGAGACCCAGTACTTC.

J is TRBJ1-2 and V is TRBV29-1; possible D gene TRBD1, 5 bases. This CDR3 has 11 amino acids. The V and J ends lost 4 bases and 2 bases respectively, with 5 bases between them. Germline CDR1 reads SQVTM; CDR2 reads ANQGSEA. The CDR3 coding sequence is TGCAGCGTTGGACAGAACTATGGCTACACCTTC. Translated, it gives CSVGQNYGYTF.

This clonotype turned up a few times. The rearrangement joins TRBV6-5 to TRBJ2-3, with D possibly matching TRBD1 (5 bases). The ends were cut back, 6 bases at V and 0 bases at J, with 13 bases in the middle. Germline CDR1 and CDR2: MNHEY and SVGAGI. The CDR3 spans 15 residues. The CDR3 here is CASRPRQSSTDTQYF. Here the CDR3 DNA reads TGTGCCAGCAGACCCAGACAGAGCAGCACAGATACGCAGTATTTT.

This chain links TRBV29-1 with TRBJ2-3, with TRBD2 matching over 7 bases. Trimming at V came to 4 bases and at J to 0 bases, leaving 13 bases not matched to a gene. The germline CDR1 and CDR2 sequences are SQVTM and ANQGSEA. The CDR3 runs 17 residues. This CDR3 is CSVVKRGVPPSTDTQYF. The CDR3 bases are TGCAGCGTTGTCAAACGGGGGGTCCCTCCTAGCACAGATACGCAGTATTTT.

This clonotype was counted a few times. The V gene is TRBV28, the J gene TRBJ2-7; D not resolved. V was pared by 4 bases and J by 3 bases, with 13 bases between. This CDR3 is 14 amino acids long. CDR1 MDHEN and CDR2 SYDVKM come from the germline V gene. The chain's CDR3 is CASSSLRRDYEQYV. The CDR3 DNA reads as TGTGCCAGCAGTTCGCTCCGGCGTGACTACGAGCAGTACGTC.

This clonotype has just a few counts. Here the CDR3 DNA reads TGTGCCAGCAGAGGGGATGGAGAAAACATTCAGTACTTC. Translation gives CASRGDGENIQYF. The genes are TRBV6-5 and TRBJ2-4, with D maybe TRBD1 (5 bases). V was shortened by 6 bases and J by 5 bases, with 11 bases between the two germline ends. Germline CDR1 is MNHEY and CDR2 is SVGAGI. CDR3 length: 13 amino acids.

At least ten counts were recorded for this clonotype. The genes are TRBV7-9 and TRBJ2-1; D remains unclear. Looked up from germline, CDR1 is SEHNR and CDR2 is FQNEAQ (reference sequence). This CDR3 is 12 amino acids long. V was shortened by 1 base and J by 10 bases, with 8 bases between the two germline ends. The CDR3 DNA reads TGTGCCAGCAGCTTAGAGGGTCGGGAGCAGTTCTTC. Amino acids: CASSLEGREQFF.

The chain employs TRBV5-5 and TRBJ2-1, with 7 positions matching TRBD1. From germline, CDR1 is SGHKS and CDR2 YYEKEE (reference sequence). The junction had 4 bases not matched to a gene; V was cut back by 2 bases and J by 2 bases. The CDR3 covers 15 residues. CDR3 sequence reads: CASSFTGDAYNEQFF. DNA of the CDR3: TGTGCCAGCAGCTTTACAGGGGACGCCTACAATGAGCAGTTCTTC.

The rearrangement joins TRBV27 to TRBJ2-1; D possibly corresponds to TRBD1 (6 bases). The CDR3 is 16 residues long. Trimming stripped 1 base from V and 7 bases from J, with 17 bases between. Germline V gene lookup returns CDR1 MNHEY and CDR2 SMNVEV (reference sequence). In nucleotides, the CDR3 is TGTGCCAGCAGTTTATACCGGGACAACCTGGGGAATGAGCAGTTCTTC. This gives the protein CASSLYRDNLGNEQFF.

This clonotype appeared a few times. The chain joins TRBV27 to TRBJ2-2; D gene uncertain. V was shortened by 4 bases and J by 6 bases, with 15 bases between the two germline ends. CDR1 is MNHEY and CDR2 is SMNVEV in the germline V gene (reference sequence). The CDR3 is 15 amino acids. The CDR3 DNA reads TGTGCCAGCAGTTCAATGATCGTGGCTGCCGGGGAGCTGTTTTTT. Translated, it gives CASSSMIVAAGELFF.

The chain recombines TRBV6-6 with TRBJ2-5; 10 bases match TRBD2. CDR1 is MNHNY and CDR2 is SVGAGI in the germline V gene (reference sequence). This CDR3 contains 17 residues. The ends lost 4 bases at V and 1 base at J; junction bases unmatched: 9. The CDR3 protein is CASSLTSGAYIQETQYF. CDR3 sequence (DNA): TGTGCCAGCAGTTTAACTAGCGGGGCTTACATCCAAGAGACCCAGTACTTC.

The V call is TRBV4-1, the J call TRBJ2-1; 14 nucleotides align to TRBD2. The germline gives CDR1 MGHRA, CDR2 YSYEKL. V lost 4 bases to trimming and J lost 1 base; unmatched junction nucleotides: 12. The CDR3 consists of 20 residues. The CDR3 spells CASSLRPGLAGGNSYNEQFF. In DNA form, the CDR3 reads TGCGCCAGCAGCCTTCGACCTGGACTAGCGGGGGGCAATTCCTACAATGAGCAGTTCTTC.

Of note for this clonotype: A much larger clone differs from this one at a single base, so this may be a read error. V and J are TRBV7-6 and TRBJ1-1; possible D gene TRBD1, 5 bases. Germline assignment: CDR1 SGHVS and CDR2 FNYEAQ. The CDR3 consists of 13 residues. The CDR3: CVSSPPGGPEAFF. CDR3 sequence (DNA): TGTGTCAGCAGCCCCCCCGGGGGACCTGAAGCTTTCTTT.

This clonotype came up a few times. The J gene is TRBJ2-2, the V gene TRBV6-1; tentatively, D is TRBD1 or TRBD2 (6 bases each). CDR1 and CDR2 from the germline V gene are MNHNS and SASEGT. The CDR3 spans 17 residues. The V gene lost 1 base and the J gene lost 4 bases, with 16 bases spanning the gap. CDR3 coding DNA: TGTGCCAGCAGTGAAGGGATCTGGGGGGCAAGCACCGGGGAGCTGTTTTTT. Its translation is CASSEGIWGASTGELFF.